These T cell receptor beta chains were read from a single sample in a study of cytomegalovirus exposure and HLA in healthy donors. Profiled with immunoSEQ multiplex PCR; TCRdb holds only in-frame clones, not every one. The sample yields tens of thousands of clones, about 73% seen once. The sample taken for sequencing was PBMCs. These receptors all stem from a woman aged 55-70 years in good health and CMV-seropositive. Both conserved end residues are trimmed from each CDR3. The order of the fields is V gene, J gene, CDR3 protein.

v_gene: TRBV15; j_gene: TRBJ1-2; CDR3aa: ATSREGQLLYYGYT
v_gene: TRBV14; j_gene: TRBJ2-5; CDR3aa: ASSQAETQY
v_gene: TRBV5-6; j_gene: TRBJ1-2; CDR3aa: ASSEQGDYGYT
v_gene: TRBV6-5; j_gene: TRBJ1-2; CDR3aa: ASSYSQQGLPGYT
v_gene: TRBV21-1; j_gene: TRBJ2-3; CDR3aa: ARLSRGAVAGGPSTDTQY
v_gene: TRBV6-1; j_gene: TRBJ2-7; CDR3aa: AISESMDRGHEQY
v_gene: TRBV27; j_gene: TRBJ2-1; CDR3aa: ASSLSRGGLNEQF
v_gene: TRBV7-6; j_gene: TRBJ2-3; CDR3aa: ASSFGSHTDTQY
v_gene: TRBV10-3; j_gene: TRBJ1-4; CDR3aa: AIRPDITNEKLF
v_gene: TRBV2; j_gene: TRBJ2-1; CDR3aa: ASSVGLAGGEQF
v_gene: TRBV9; j_gene: TRBJ1-1; CDR3aa: ASSVAPGVNTEAF
v_gene: TRBV28; j_gene: TRBJ2-2; CDR3aa: ASRLTGGELF
v_gene: TRBV29-1; j_gene: TRBJ1-1; CDR3aa: SVPPGATEAF
v_gene: TRBV5-6; j_gene: TRBJ2-5; CDR3aa: ASSFTGGRETQY
v_gene: TRBV9; j_gene: TRBJ1-6; CDR3aa: ASSEQTGNSPLH
v_gene: TRBV19; j_gene: TRBJ2-5; CDR3aa: ASRRDLGAQETQY
v_gene: TRBV7-8; j_gene: TRBJ2-1; CDR3aa: ASSLRLEGTGGPYNEQF
v_gene: TRBV7-8; j_gene: TRBJ2-2; CDR3aa: ASSLKRLGLSKFSGELF
v_gene: TRBV7-6; j_gene: TRBJ1-1; CDR3aa: ASSRFTGDTEAF
v_gene: TRBV7-2; j_gene: TRBJ2-5; CDR3aa: ASSLAPGETQY
v_gene: TRBV4-3; j_gene: TRBJ1-6; CDR3aa: ASSLQGASDSPLH
v_gene: TRBV19; j_gene: TRBJ2-7; CDR3aa: APGRVEDVTYEQY
v_gene: TRBV6-4; j_gene: TRBJ2-7; CDR3aa: ASNHRGSYEQY
v_gene: TRBV19; j_gene: TRBJ1-6; CDR3aa: ASSIGQGVGSPLH
v_gene: TRBV28; j_gene: TRBJ1-1; CDR3aa: ASTSPQGRGTEAF
v_gene: TRBV4-1; j_gene: TRBJ2-7; CDR3aa: ASSHGGGYEQY
v_gene: TRBV5-1; j_gene: -; CDR3aa: ASSLAPTGALSEQY
v_gene: TRBV29-1; j_gene: TRBJ2-5; CDR3aa: SVEDNLITRQETQY
v_gene: TRBV6-1; j_gene: TRBJ2-7; CDR3aa: ASSHRGTYEQY
v_gene: TRBV18; j_gene: TRBJ1-1; CDR3aa: ASSPDRGSEAF
v_gene: TRBV9; j_gene: TRBJ2-1; CDR3aa: ASSPRQGTGGSYNEQF
v_gene: TRBV18; j_gene: TRBJ2-7; CDR3aa: ASSPKGKSGTLEQY
v_gene: TRBV4-3; j_gene: TRBJ1-1; CDR3aa: ASSQDFYRQGSTEAF
v_gene: TRBV7-6; j_gene: TRBJ2-1; CDR3aa: ASSLGPSGGRSSYNEQF
v_gene: TRBV6-5; j_gene: TRBJ1-5; CDR3aa: ASSYSAGNGQPQH
v_gene: TRBV27; j_gene: TRBJ2-3; CDR3aa: ASQNTDTQY
v_gene: TRBV4-3; j_gene: TRBJ2-2; CDR3aa: ASSRLLAESTGELF
v_gene: TRBV4-1; j_gene: TRBJ1-2; CDR3aa: ASSQVGGEYGYT
v_gene: TRBV5-1; j_gene: TRBJ2-3; CDR3aa: ASSASGANTDTQY
v_gene: TRBV5-8; j_gene: TRBJ1-4; CDR3aa: ASSLDPQGARSEKLF
v_gene: TRBV9; j_gene: TRBJ2-1; CDR3aa: ASSVEGADEQF
v_gene: TRBV15; j_gene: TRBJ1-2; CDR3aa: ATSLRGGYGYT
v_gene: TRBV10-3; j_gene: TRBJ1-2; CDR3aa: AISEGQGAGGYT
v_gene: TRBV5-1; j_gene: -; CDR3aa: ASSFRSARGYEQY
v_gene: TRBV5-4; j_gene: TRBJ1-1; CDR3aa: ASSLGGRDMQEAF
v_gene: TRBV11-2; j_gene: TRBJ1-1; CDR3aa: ASSPIVGLNTEAF
v_gene: TRBV27; j_gene: TRBJ2-7; CDR3aa: ASSPQTGAYEQY
v_gene: TRBV5-1; j_gene: TRBJ1-2; CDR3aa: ASAGIFNYGYT
v_gene: TRBV7-8; j_gene: TRBJ1-1; CDR3aa: ASSGRTGTFEAF
v_gene: TRBV7-2; j_gene: TRBJ2-4; CDR3aa: ASSADRGKNIQY